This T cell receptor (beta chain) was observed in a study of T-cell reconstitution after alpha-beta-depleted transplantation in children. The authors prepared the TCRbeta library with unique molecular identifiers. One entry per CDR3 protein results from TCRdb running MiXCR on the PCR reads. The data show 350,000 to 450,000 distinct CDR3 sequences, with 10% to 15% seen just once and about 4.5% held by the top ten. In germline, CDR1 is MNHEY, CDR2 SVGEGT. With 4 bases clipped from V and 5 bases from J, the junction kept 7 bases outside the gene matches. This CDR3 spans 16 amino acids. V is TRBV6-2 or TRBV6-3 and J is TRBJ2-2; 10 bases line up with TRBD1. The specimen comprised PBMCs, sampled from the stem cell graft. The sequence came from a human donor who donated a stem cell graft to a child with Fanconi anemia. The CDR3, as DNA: TGTGCCAGCAGTTCCCGGACAGGGGGAAAGACCGGGGAGCTGTTTTTT. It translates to CASSSRTGGKTGELFF.